This T cell receptor (beta chain) came from a study of T cells in Graves' hyperthyroidism and ophthalmopathy. This clonotype was counted only a few times. This CDR3 is built from 14 residues. Per germline, CDR1 GTSNPN and CDR2 SVGIG (reference sequence). Deletions cut 5 bases from V and 1 base from J, with 12 bases between. A lack of ophthalmopathy progression within 18 months defined stable Graves' hyperthyroidism. Participants, patients aged 18 to 65, had newly diagnosed hyperthyroidism with a duration under 2 months. For the diagnoses, clinical symptoms, serum thyroxine and TRAb, thyroid ultrasound and orbital computed tomography were used. The source of the PBMCs was less than 12 ml of fresh peripheral blood. There were TCR beta CDR3 regions amplified from RNA transcripts. RT-PCR in the first round (using the HTBI primer set) targeted the TCR CDR3. TCRdb itself ran the multiplex PCR reads through MiXCR, one entry per CDR3 protein. The table has 650,000 to 700,000 distinct CDR3 sequences, roughly a sixth seen once.

The sequenced material came from blood. The chain employs TRBV30 and TRBJ2-1; D remains ambiguous. This TCR derives from a man in his forties or fifties with Graves' hyperthyroidism. CDR3: CAWLDTASYNEQFF. DNA of the CDR3: TGTGCCTGGCTTGACACCGCATCCTACAATGAGCAGTTCTTC.